Given below is one TCR beta chain in context. No cognate antigen has been identified for it. No quality values exist for individual bases; no much larger clone is one base distant. Library generation was performed with the immunoSEQ multiplex PCR assay. TCRdb took this table from immuneACCESS and kept in-frame rearrangements with V and J called. Such tables lack part of the clones; where checked against another copy, unresolved V genes explain under half of the gap, and the rest is unexplained. The sample data list almost 40,000 clones, and approximately 82% of these were observed just once. The ten biggest clones cover 20% to 25% of the sample. The data are from a study of control samples from healthy donors and cancer patients (dated by TCRdb to 2018 to 2021). The specimen sequenced was PBMCs. This clonotype was sampled from an older woman with lung cancer.

The CDR3 region reads CASSEVDYEQYF. The sequence in DNA is TGTGCCAGCAGTGAAGTGGACTACGAGCAGTACTTC. This receptor chain uses TRBV25-1 and TRBJ2-7; the D gene is not confidently resolved. According to the germline V gene, CDR1 reads MGHDK and CDR2 reads SYGVNS. V drops 2 bases and J drops 3 bases, leaving 5 bases in between. Measured from the cysteine to the phenylalanine, the CDR3 is 12 residues long. Left in the record is the CDR3 DNA by itself, 36 bases read in frame from the first base.